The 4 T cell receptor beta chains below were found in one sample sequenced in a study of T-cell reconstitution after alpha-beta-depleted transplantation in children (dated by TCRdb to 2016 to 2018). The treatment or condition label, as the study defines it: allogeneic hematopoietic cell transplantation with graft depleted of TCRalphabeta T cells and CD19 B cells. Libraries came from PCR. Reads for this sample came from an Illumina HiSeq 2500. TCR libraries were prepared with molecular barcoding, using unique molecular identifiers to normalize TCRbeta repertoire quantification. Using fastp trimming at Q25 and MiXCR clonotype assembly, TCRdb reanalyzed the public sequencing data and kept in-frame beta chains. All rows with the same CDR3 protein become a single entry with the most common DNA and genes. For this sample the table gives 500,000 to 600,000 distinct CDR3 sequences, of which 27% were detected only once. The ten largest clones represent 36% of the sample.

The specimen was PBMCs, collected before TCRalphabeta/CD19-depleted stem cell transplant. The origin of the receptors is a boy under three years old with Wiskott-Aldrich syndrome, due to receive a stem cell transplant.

The CDR3 DNA reads TGCAGCGTTGCGACTAGGGTTACCGGGGAGCTGTTTTTT. Translation gives CSVATRVTGELFF. This chain uses TRBV29-1 with TRBJ2-2, with D tentatively TRBD2 (6 bases). Germline assignment: CDR1 SQVTM and CDR2 ANQGSEA. The CDR3 runs 13 residues. Trimming stripped 4 bases from V and 5 bases from J, with 11 bases between.

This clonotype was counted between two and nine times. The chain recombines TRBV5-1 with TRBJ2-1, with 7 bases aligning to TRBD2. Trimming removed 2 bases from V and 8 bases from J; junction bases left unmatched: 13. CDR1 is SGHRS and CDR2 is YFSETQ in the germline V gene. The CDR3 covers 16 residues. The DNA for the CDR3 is TGCGCCAGCAGCTTCGGAGCGGGAAGGGTCTTTGATGAGCAGTTCTTC. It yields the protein CASSFGAGRVFDEQFF.

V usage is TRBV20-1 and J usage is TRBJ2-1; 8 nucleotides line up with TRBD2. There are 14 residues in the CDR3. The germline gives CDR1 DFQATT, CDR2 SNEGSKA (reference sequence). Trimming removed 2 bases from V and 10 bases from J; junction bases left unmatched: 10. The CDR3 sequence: CSARQPGGPREQFF. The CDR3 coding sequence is TGCAGTGCTAGACAGCCGGGAGGGCCTCGGGAGCAGTTCTTC.

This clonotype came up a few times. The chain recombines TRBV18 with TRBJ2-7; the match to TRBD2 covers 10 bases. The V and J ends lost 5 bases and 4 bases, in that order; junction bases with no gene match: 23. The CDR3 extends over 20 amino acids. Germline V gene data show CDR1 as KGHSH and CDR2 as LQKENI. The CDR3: CASSAQLQGAASGSGYEQYF. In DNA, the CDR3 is TGTGCCAGCTCAGCTCAGCTGCAGGGGGCGGCTAGCGGGAGCGGGTACGAGCAGTACTTC. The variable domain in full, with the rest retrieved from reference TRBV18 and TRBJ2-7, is NAGVMQNPRHLVRRRGQEARLRCSPMKGHSHVYWYRQLPEEGLKFMVYLQKENIIDESGMPKERFSAEFPKEGPSILRIQQVVRGDSAAYFCASSAQLQGAASGSGYEQYFGPGTRLTVT.